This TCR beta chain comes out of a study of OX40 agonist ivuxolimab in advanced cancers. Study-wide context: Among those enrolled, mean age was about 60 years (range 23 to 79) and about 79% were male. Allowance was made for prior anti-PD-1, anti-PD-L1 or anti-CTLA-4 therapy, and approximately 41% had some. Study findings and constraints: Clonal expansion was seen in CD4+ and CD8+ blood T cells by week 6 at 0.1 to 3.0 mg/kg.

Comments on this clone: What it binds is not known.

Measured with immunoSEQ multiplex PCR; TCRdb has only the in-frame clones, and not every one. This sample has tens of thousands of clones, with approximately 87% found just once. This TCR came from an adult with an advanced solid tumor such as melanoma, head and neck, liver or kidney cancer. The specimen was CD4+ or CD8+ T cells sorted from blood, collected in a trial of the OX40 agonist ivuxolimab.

CDR3 region: CASSEASGGARQPQHF. CDR3 bases: TGTGCCAGCAGTGAAGCGTCGGGCGGGGCGAGGCAGCCCCAGCATTTT. V and J are TRBV6-1 and TRBJ1-5; D might be TRBD1 (5 bases). This CDR3 comprises 16 residues. V shed 0 bases and J shed 7 bases, with 16 bases lying between them. Germline loops: CDR1 MNHNS, CDR2 SASEGT.